These 32 T cell receptor beta chains originate from one sample sequenced in a study of human T cells and chemical hapten exposure. Time point: healthy volunteer bleed at 6 weeks. Researchers extracted total RNA from unfractionated whole blood. Each CDR3 protein gets one entry after TCRdb re-called the RACE reads with MiXCR. In the table there are around 80,000 distinct CDR3 sequences, 7% to 9% of which are singletons. The specimen was whole blood. The origin of the receptors is a male donor in good health. Some clones in this sample may be carry-over from other donors' samples.

The chain is built from TRBV3-1 and TRBJ2-5; D tentatively fits TRBD1 or TRBD2 (5 bases each). CDR3 size: 14 residues. V lost 0 bases and J 1 base, leaving 6 bases between the germline ends. Germline V gene sequence: CDR1 LGHDT, CDR2 YNNKEL (reference sequence). The CDR3 nucleotides are TGTGCCAGCAGCCAAGACGGGGCCCAAGAGACCCAGTACTTC. It translates to CASSQDGAQETQYF.

This clonotype was observed many times. V is TRBV20-1 and J is TRBJ2-7, with D perhaps being TRBD1 or TRBD2 (5 bases each). Germline V lookup: CDR1 DFQATT, CDR2 SNEGSKA (reference sequence). V was pared by 4 bases and J by 0 bases, with 19 bases between. The CDR3 totals 16 residues. The CDR3 reads CSATRISGSSSYEQYF. DNA of the CDR3: TGCAGTGCTACCCGCATCTCAGGGAGTAGCTCCTACGAGCAGTACTTC.

A few counts support this clonotype. This chain uses TRBV10-2 with TRBJ2-1; 11 bases agree with TRBD2. CDR1 is WSHSY and CDR2 is SAAADI in the germline V gene. V lost 5 bases to trimming and J lost 7 bases; unmatched junction nucleotides: 7. The CDR3 is made up of 15 amino acids. The CDR3, as DNA: TGCGCCAGCAGTCTACTAGCGGGAGTGTCGAATGAGCAGTTCTTC. It specifies CASSLLAGVSNEQFF.

This clonotype was counted ten times or more. The chain couples TRBV20-1 to TRBJ2-3; 13 bases fit TRBD2. Germline V lookup: CDR1 DFQATT, CDR2 SNEGSKA (reference sequence). CDR3 length: 15 residues. J gave up 5 bases and V 4 bases, and 6 bases lay outside the gene matches. CDR3: CSATRTSGGGDTQYF. The CDR3, as DNA: TGCAGTGCTACCCGGACTAGCGGGGGCGGAGATACGCAGTATTTT.

This clonotype has just a few counts. The chain employs TRBV12-5 and TRBJ1-5; TRBD1 is a possible D gene (5 bases). The CDR3 has 13 residues. Trimming took 7 bases from V and 7 from J, leaving 14 bases between them. CDR1 and CDR2 (germline): LGHNT, FRNRAP. The CDR3 nucleotides read TGTGCTAGTGCCTTTGGGAGGGGACAGCCCCAGCATTTT. It codes for CASAFGRGQPQHF.

The chain has TRBV29-1 and TRBJ2-5; D is perhaps TRBD1 (7 bases). Per the germline V gene, CDR1 is SQVTM and CDR2 is ANQGSEA. Trimming shortened V by 5 bases and J by 2 bases, and 12 bases separated the two germline ends. The CDR3 has 13 residues. The CDR3 protein is CSVRRGLQETQYF. In DNA form, the CDR3 reads TGCAGCGTTCGGAGGGGGCTTCAAGAGACCCAGTACTTC.

The chain links TRBV6-1 to TRBJ1-2; TRBD1 matches at 10 bases. V dropped 4 bases and J dropped 3; count of bases not matched to a gene: 8. CDR3 length: 16 amino acids. Germline V gene data show CDR1 as MNHNS and CDR2 as SASEGT. The chain's CDR3 is CASSVGAGQGYYGYTF. The DNA for the CDR3 is TGTGCCAGCAGTGTAGGCGCGGGACAGGGGTACTATGGCTACACCTTC.

This clonotype was counted many times. The rearrangement uses TRBV13 and TRBJ2-1, with a tentative D call TRBD1 (6 bases). Germline CDR1 reads PRHDT; CDR2 reads FYEKMQ (reference sequence). V was shortened by 4 bases and J by 1 base, with 14 bases between the two germline ends. The CDR3 contains 16 residues. CDR3 in amino acids: CASSSLGAMSYNEQFF. In nucleotides, the CDR3 is TGTGCCAGCAGCTCGTTGGGGGCCATGTCCTACAATGAGCAGTTCTTC.

The table lists this clonotype with a few counts. The genes are TRBV5-1 and TRBJ1-1; D remains ambiguous. Germline CDR1 is SGHRS and CDR2 is YFSETQ. This CDR3 has 14 residues. V gave up 1 base and J gave up 0 bases, with 7 bases separating them. The CDR3: CASSLRQLNTEAFF. In DNA, the CDR3 is TGCGCCAGCAGCTTGAGGCAGCTGAACACTGAAGCTTTCTTT. Together with reference TRBV5-1 and TRBJ1-1, the CDR3 gives the full variable domain: KAGVTQTPRYLIKTRGQQVTLSCSPISGHRSVSWYQQTPGQGLQFLFEYFSETQRNKGNFPGRFSGRQFSNSRSEMNVSTLELGDSALYLCASSLRQLNTEAFFGQGTRLTVV.

This clonotype was detected a few times. The chain has TRBV5-1 and TRBJ2-5, with D possibly matching TRBD1 (7 bases). CDR1 is SGHRS, CDR2 YFSETQ, per germline. Deletions cut 4 bases from V and 4 bases from J, with 29 bases between. This CDR3 comprises 19 residues. Here the CDR3 reads CASSLHGRGALSWGETQYF. The CDR3, as DNA: TGCGCCAGCAGCCTTCATGGCAGGGGGGCCTTGAGTTGGGGAGAGACCCAGTACTTC.

V and J are TRBV6-2 or TRBV6-3 and TRBJ1-5; 7 nucleotides match TRBD1. CDR1 MNHEY and CDR2 SVGEGT come from the germline V gene. After removal of 6 bases from V and 5 bases from J, the junction contained 7 bases not matched to a gene. CDR3 length: 14 amino acids. DNA for the CDR3: TGTGCCAGCAGATCGGGACAGAGTGATCAGCCCCAGCATTTT. Encoded protein: CASRSGQSDQPQHF.

The chain links TRBV20-1 to TRBJ1-5; 7 bases line up with TRBD1. CDR1 and CDR2 from the germline V gene are DFQATT and SNEGSKA (reference sequence). Trimming cost V 0 bases and J 6 bases; bases outside gene matches: 8. CDR3 length: 15 residues. The CDR3 DNA reads TGCAGTGCTAGAGACCGTCAGGGGGAGTCTCAGCCCCAGCATTTT. Encoded protein: CSARDRQGESQPQHF.

In this sample, this clonotype turned up many times. J is TRBJ1-1 and V is TRBV9; D unresolved. V lost 3 bases to trimming and J lost 2 bases, with 2 bases between them. The CDR3 sequence is 11 residues long. CDR1 is SGDLS, CDR2 YYNGEE, per germline. CDR3 nucleotide sequence: TGTGCCAGCAGCGATAACACTGAAGCTTTCTTT. This gives the protein CASSDNTEAFF.

This clonotype has at least ten counts. This chain connects TRBV14 to TRBJ2-3; 7 nucleotides align to TRBD1. The CDR3 has 15 residues. The V gene's germline CDR1 is SGHDN and CDR2 FVKESK. J lost 3 bases, V lost 4 bases, and 7 bases had no gene match. In DNA, the CDR3 is TGTGCCAGCAGCCCTGACAGGGTAGAGACAGATACGCAGTATTTT. Its translation is CASSPDRVETDTQYF.

This clonotype was seen at least ten times. The rearrangement joins TRBV5-1 to TRBJ2-1; perhaps D is TRBD1 or TRBD2 (5 bases each). CDR1 and CDR2 from the germline V gene are SGHRS and YFSETQ. This CDR3 region has 14 residues. V lost 0 bases, J lost 5 bases, and 9 bases lay in between. This chain's CDR3 is CASSLEGPHNEQFF. The CDR3 coding sequence is TGCGCCAGCAGCTTGGAGGGACCCCACAATGAGCAGTTCTTC.

This chain joins TRBV7-9 and TRBJ2-4; TRBD1 agrees at 10 bases. Unmatched junction bases numbered 6, after V lost 4 bases and J lost 3 bases. This CDR3 contains 16 residues. Germline V gene sequence: CDR1 SEHNR, CDR2 FQNEAQ (reference sequence). The CDR3, as DNA: TGTGCCAGCAGCTCAATGGACAGGGGGGACAAAAACATTCAGTACTTC. It codes for CASSSMDRGDKNIQYF.

V and J are TRBV6-1 and TRBJ2-5; TRBD1 might be the D (6 bases). Germline V gene lookup returns CDR1 MNHNS and CDR2 SASEGT. The CDR3 is 14 residues long. The V end was cut by 6 bases, the J end by 5 bases, with 16 bases between. The CDR3 bases are TGTGCCAGCAGGGAACGAACAGGGAAGGAGACCCAGTACTTC. As protein: CASRERTGKETQYF.

This chain joins TRBV10-3 and TRBJ2-3; D gene ambiguous. CDR1 and CDR2 from the germline V gene are ENHRY and SYGVKD. Trimming took off 6 bases at V and 4 bases at J, with 11 bases between the two ends. The CDR3 is made up of 13 amino acids. The CDR3 here is CAISANNADTQYF. CDR3 in DNA: TGTGCCATCAGCGCCAATAACGCAGATACGCAGTATTTT.

This clonotype has just a few counts. The chain combines TRBV27 with TRBJ1-6; unclear D gene. The CDR3 contains 15 residues. Germline values: CDR1 MNHEY, CDR2 SMNVEV (reference sequence). V lost 3 bases and J lost 5, with 11 bases in between. The CDR3 DNA is TGTGCCAGCAGTTTGAGGAGCTGGGATAATTCACCCCTCCACTTT. Residues: CASSLRSWDNSPLHF.

This clonotype came up many times. The V and J genes are TRBV29-1 and TRBJ1-1, with 8 bases fitting TRBD1. The CDR3 spans 12 residues. J lost 1 base, V lost 6 bases, and 1 base had no gene match. Germline V gives CDR1 SQVTM, CDR2 ANQGSEA. CDR3 loop: CSVDRANTEAFF. Written as DNA, the CDR3 is TGCAGCGTGGACAGGGCGAACACTGAAGCTTTCTTT.

This chain links TRBV5-4 with TRBJ2-2; D is unclear. CDR1 and CDR2 from the germline V gene are SGHNT and YYREEE (reference sequence). Trimming cost V 3 bases and J 4 bases, with 10 bases left between them. The CDR3 runs 14 residues. This chain's CDR3 is CASSSTQPTGELFF. CDR3 coding DNA: TGTGCCAGCAGCTCGACCCAGCCCACCGGGGAGCTGTTTTTT.

In its sample, this clonotype was seen many times. The chain carries TRBV2 and TRBJ1-2, with D perhaps matching TRBD1 (6 bases). Germline loops: CDR1 SNHLY, CDR2 FYNNEI. V was pared by 7 bases and J by 3 bases, with 15 bases between. The CDR3 sequence is 14 residues long. Here the CDR3 DNA reads TGTGCCAGCACCGAAGGCAGGGGCCACTATGGCTACACCTTC. It translates to CASTEGRGHYGYTF. Based on the CDR3 plus reference TRBV2 and TRBJ1-2, the full variable domain is EPEVTQTPSHQVTQMGQEVILRCVPISNHLYFYWYRQILGQKVEFLVSFYNNEISEKSEIFDDQFSVERPDGSNFTLKIRSTKLEDSAMYFCASTEGRGHYGYTFGSGTRLTVV.

The genes are TRBV7-6 and TRBJ2-3; 7 bases agree with TRBD1. CDR1 SGHVS and CDR2 FNYEAQ come from the germline V gene. Unmatched junction bases numbered 9, after V lost 5 bases and J lost 4 bases. The CDR3 runs 15 residues. The DNA of the CDR3 is TGTGCCAGCAGCACCTCGTACAGGGGTGCAGATACGCAGTATTTT. It yields the protein CASSTSYRGADTQYF.

This clonotype was observed a handful of times. The rearrangement joins TRBV5-4 to TRBJ2-3; D unclear. CDR3 length: 14 residues. Per the germline V gene, CDR1 is SGHNT and CDR2 is YYREEE (reference sequence). V shed 4 bases and J shed 2 bases, with 11 bases lying between them. The CDR3 DNA sequence: TGTGCCAGCAGCAACGAGCCCTTCACAGATACGCAGTATTTT. This sequence encodes CASSNEPFTDTQYF.

This clonotype has ten or more counts. V and J are TRBV5-5 and TRBJ1-1, with D perhaps matching TRBD1 (5 bases). The CDR3 runs to 13 residues. The ends were cut back, 0 bases at V and 6 bases at J, with 9 bases in the middle. Germline CDR1 and CDR2: SGHKS and YYEKEE (reference sequence). CDR3 amino acids: CASSLAGGAEAFF. In nucleotides, the CDR3 is TGTGCCAGCAGCTTGGCGGGGGGGGCTGAAGCTTTCTTT.

This clonotype was detected many times. The chain couples TRBV6-1 to TRBJ2-7; D remains ambiguous. The CDR3 loop spans 11 amino acids. CDR1 is MNHNS and CDR2 is SASEGT in the germline V gene. Trimming took 5 bases from V and 7 from J, leaving 9 bases between them. CDR3 residues: CASSPAWEQYF. In DNA form, the CDR3 reads TGTGCCAGCAGTCCAGCGTGGGAGCAGTACTTC.

This clonotype was observed a few times. V and J are TRBV5-1 and TRBJ1-1; no definite D call. The CDR3 is 14 residues long. V lost 0 bases to trimming and J lost 0 bases, with 6 bases between them. Germline values: CDR1 SGHRS, CDR2 YFSETQ. The DNA for the CDR3 is TGCGCCAGCAGCTTGGATTGGATGAACACTGAAGCTTTCTTT. This gives the protein CASSLDWMNTEAFF.

The chain couples TRBV10-2 to TRBJ1-1; D remains ambiguous. Per the germline V gene, CDR1 is WSHSY and CDR2 is SAAADI. Trimming left V 3 bases short and J 7 bases short, with 9 bases between. CDR3 size: 12 residues. The CDR3 is CASSDSSGEAFF. The CDR3 nucleotides are TGCGCCAGCAGTGACAGTAGTGGTGAAGCTTTCTTT.

The chain joins TRBV7-8 to TRBJ1-1, with a possible D match to TRBD1 (5 bases). CDR3 length equals 17 residues. Germline V gives CDR1 SGHVS, CDR2 FQNEAQ. V lost 2 bases and J lost 0, with 16 bases in between. The CDR3 nucleotides read TGTGCCAGCAGCTTATTGGCCGTAGGGGCAATGAACACTGAAGCTTTCTTT. Encoded protein: CASSLLAVGAMNTEAFF.

The J gene is TRBJ1-4, the V gene TRBV20-1; D not resolved. V gave up 6 bases and J gave up 0 bases, with 14 bases separating them. The CDR3 totals 15 residues. Germline V gene sequence: CDR1 DFQATT, CDR2 SNEGSKA (reference sequence). The CDR3 reads CSAATQTATNEKLFF. In DNA form, the CDR3 reads TGCAGTGCCGCCACTCAAACTGCAACTAATGAAAAACTGTTTTTT.

The V call is TRBV20-1, the J call TRBJ1-1; D unclear. The CDR3 covers 11 residues. V shed 5 bases and J shed 7 bases, with 11 bases lying between them. The germline CDR1 and CDR2 sequences are DFQATT and SNEGSKA (reference sequence). In DNA form, the CDR3 reads TGCAGTGCTTCCAGGTCAAATGAAGCTTTCTTT. Translating gives CSASRSNEAFF.

V gene TRBV7-9 combines with J gene TRBJ1-5, with D hard to call. This CDR3 has 14 residues. V was cut by 3 bases and J by 0 bases, with 6 bases left in between. The V gene's germline CDR1 is SEHNR and CDR2 FQNEAQ (reference sequence). CDR3 in DNA: TGTGCCAGCAGCTTCAAAGATAGCAATCAGCCCCAGCATTTT. It is translated as CASSFKDSNQPQHF. Full variable domain (remainder filled in from reference TRBV7-9 and TRBJ1-5): DTGVSQNPRHKITKRGQNVTFRCDPISEHNRLYWYRQTLGQGPEFLTYFQNEAQLEKSRLLSDRFSAERPKGSFSTLEIQRTEQGDSAMYLCASSFKDSNQPQHFGDGTRLSIL.